This T cell receptor beta chain is drawn from a study of blood T cell repertoires in COVID-19 (dated by TCRdb to the early 2020s). About the investigation overall: Collaborator samples came from the United States, Italy and Spain and covered acute and convalescent phases of COVID-19. The material from the prospective study consisted of cDNA or gDNA derived from T cells, B-cell-depleted T cells, or PBMCs. The dataset comprised deeply sampled blood TCRbeta repertoires from subjects exposed to, actively infected with, or recovered from COVID-19. A freely available public database, intended as a resource for researchers studying the immune response to SARS-CoV-2, is where the repertoires were released. The samples were drawn from two sources: the first 160 participants of the ongoing ImmuneRACE study, and 1,000 to 1,500 subjects contributed by 6 global collaborators. Sample metadata almost always included a de-identified subject ID, COVID-19 status, age in years and sex. HLA class I and class II types, where available, came from metadata supplied by the sample provider rather than from assay-based typing.

Enrolling through a virtual design, the prospective study's participants ranged in age from roughly 18 to 100 years and lived across 20 to 25 United States geographic areas. In the prospective study, cohorts were assigned on the basis of participant-reported clinical history obtained from a screening survey and a study questionnaire. A participant counted as exposed if, within 2 weeks of entering the study, that participant had been in contact with someone who had a PCR-confirmed or clinician-diagnosed COVID-19 case. In the prospective study, whole blood, serum and a nasopharyngeal or oropharyngeal swab were collected from each participant by mobile phlebotomists. Prospective study participants could optionally give additional blood draws and questionnaires over a roughly 2-month period. Before DNA extraction, prospective study blood samples were shipped either frozen or at room temperature. Note on this clone: Its antigen target is currently unknown. Base qualities are not recorded, but no much larger clone differs from it by a single base.

Results and caveats for the whole study, not just this receptor: How much clinical and demographic metadata was included differed by source and by participant, and the metadata was provided uncurated.

TCRbeta CDR3 regions were amplified from genomic DNA by means of the immunoSEQ Assay, a bias-controlled multiplex PCR. The paper's processing steps were these. The number of nucleated cells in each sample was estimated by amplification of reference gene primers within the assay. To quantify the absolute abundance of each unique TCRbeta CDR3 rearrangement, sequence reads were collapsed and filtered. For each sample, productive Simpson clonality was calculated as the square root of Simpson's diversity index across productive rearrangements. Not all clones reach the TCRdb copy of this immuneACCESS table, which keeps in-frame sequences only. Checked studies attribute under half of the gap to unresolved V genes and leave the rest unexplained. That table gives V, J and clone size, and the DNA gave D and trimming. This sample comprises about 300,000 clones, roughly 85% of them detected only once. Together, the top ten hold about 2% of the sample.

What was sequenced was PBMCs or T cells enriched from blood (not recorded which). The TCR comes from a woman under 40 who had been exposed to COVID-19.

Read as DNA, the sequence is TGTGCCAGCAGCTCACAGGGCCTGACTAATGAAAAACTGTTTTTT. This yields the protein CASSSQGLTNEKLFF. This receptor chain uses TRBV5-4 and TRBJ1-4; TRBD1 is perhaps the D gene, given 6 matching bases. The CDR3 starts with the cysteine, ends with the phenylalanine, and has 15 residues. CDR3 DNA is the only sequence kept; it has 45 bases, read in frame from the first base. The V and J ends are trimmed by 3 bases and 2 bases, leaving 11 bases between them. Based on the germline V gene (reference sequence), the CDR1 and CDR2 sequences are SGHNT and YYREEE.